The 22 T cell receptor beta chains below come from one sample, sequenced in a study of cytomegalovirus exposure and HLA in healthy donors. 60 Vbeta and 13 Jbeta primers were used in PCR. Clones were read by immunoSEQ multiplex PCR, and TCRdb kept only the in-frame ones, dropping some. The sample contains some 180,000 clones, approximately 76% of which appear only once. Sequences were obtained from PBMCs. These receptors were taken from a woman aged 18-35 years in good health and CMV-seropositive.

The chain employs TRBV27 and TRBJ2-2; weak D call: TRBD1 (5 bases). CDR1 and CDR2 from the germline V gene are MNHEY and SMNVEV (reference sequence). The CDR3 loop spans 14 amino acids. V was pared by 1 base and J by 6 bases, with 9 bases between. This CDR3 reads CASSLWQGSGELFF. CDR3 nucleotide sequence: TGTGCCAGCAGTTTATGGCAGGGATCCGGGGAGCTGTTTTTT.

The chain employs TRBV2 and TRBJ1-2; D is unresolved. CDR3 length: 12 amino acids. V shed 1 base and J shed 12 bases, with 12 bases lying between them. CDR1 and CDR2 (germline): SNHLY, FYNNEI. The CDR3 nucleotides are TGTGCCAGCAGTGAAGTTAAGTATACTCACACCTTC. Its protein is CASSEVKYTHTF. Together with reference TRBV2 and TRBJ1-2, the CDR3 gives the full variable domain: EPEVTQTPSHQVTQMGQEVILRCVPISNHLYFYWYRQILGQKVEFLVSFYNNEISEKSEIFDDQFSVERPDGSNFTLKIRSTKLEDSAMYFCASSEVKYTHTFGSGTRLTVV.

This chain connects TRBV11-3 to TRBJ1-6; 8 positions agree with TRBD1. J lost 5 bases, V lost 5 bases, and 5 bases had no gene match. The CDR3 is made up of 15 amino acids. Per the germline V gene, CDR1 is SGHNT and CDR2 is YENEEA. The CDR3 sequence: CASSLRDRHNSPLHF. For the CDR3, the DNA is TGTGCCAGCAGCCTGCGGGACAGGCATAATTCACCCCTCCACTTT.

This clone has only a few counts. The chain is built from TRBV5-1 and TRBJ2-2; D ambiguous. This CDR3 has 14 amino acids. V lost 4 bases, J lost 4 bases, and 11 bases lay in between. Germline V gene sequence: CDR1 SGHRS, CDR2 YFSETQ. Here the CDR3 reads CASSDISVTGELFF. The CDR3 region has the DNA TGCGCCAGCAGCGATATCAGTGTCACCGGGGAGCTGTTTTTT.

CDR3 in amino acids: CASSQAPGQLYGYTF. The CDR3 nucleotides read TGCGCCAGCAGCCAAGCTCCGGGACAGCTCTATGGCTACACCTTC. The chain uses TRBV4-1 and TRBJ1-2; 7 nucleotides align to TRBD1. This CDR3 is built from 15 residues. J gave up 4 bases and V 1 base, and 6 bases lay outside the gene matches. The germline gives CDR1 MGHRA, CDR2 YSYEKL.

V is TRBV14 and J is TRBJ2-7, with TRBD2 identical over 7 bases. CDR1 SGHDN and CDR2 FVKESK come from the germline V gene. Trimming took 7 bases from V and 1 from J; bases not matched to a gene: 4. The CDR3 is 13 amino acids. The CDR3 region is CASNRAGSYEQYF. The CDR3 nucleotides are TGTGCCAGCAACAGAGCGGGGTCCTACGAGCAGTACTTC.

CDR3 in amino acids: CASSYRDSRTYNEQFF. In DNA form, the CDR3 reads TGTGCCAGCAGTTACAGGGACTCCCGCACCTACAATGAGCAGTTCTTC. The chain has TRBV6-5 and TRBJ2-1, with D perhaps TRBD2 (6 bases). This CDR3 is built from 16 residues. Per the germline V gene, CDR1 is MNHEY and CDR2 is SVGAGI. The V and J ends lost 2 bases and 2 bases respectively, with 13 bases between them.

The sample holds a few counts of this clone. The rearrangement uses TRBV6-1 and TRBJ2-7; the match to TRBD1 covers 8 bases. Germline-derived CDR1 and CDR2 are MNHNS and SASEGT. The CDR3 contains 14 residues. Unmatched junction bases numbered 4, after V lost 4 bases and J lost 2 bases. Here the CDR3 DNA reads TGTGCCAGCAGTGTAGGACAGGGAACCTACGAGCAGTACTTC. Encoded protein: CASSVGQGTYEQYF.

The chain uses TRBV15 and TRBJ2-2, with 7 positions matching TRBD2. This CDR3 is 15 amino acids long. CDR1 is LNHNV and CDR2 is YYDKDF in the germline V gene (reference sequence). J was trimmed by 1 base and V by 9 bases; bases with no gene match: 8. The DNA for the CDR3 is TGTGCCACTAACCCACAGCGGGGGAACACCGGGGAGCTGTTTTTT. Translating gives CATNPQRGNTGELFF.

The CDR3: CASSPGQRDQPQHF. In DNA, the CDR3 is TGTGCCAGCAGCCCGGGACAGCGAGATCAGCCCCAGCATTTT. The chain is built from TRBV11-2 and TRBJ1-5, with 7 bases fitting TRBD1. This CDR3 is 14 amino acids long. Germline CDR1 is SGHAT and CDR2 is FQNNGV. The junction had 6 bases not matched to a gene; V was cut back by 5 bases and J by 5 bases.

This clone was counted between two and nine times. J is TRBJ2-7 and V is TRBV11-2; D is possibly TRBD2 (5 bases). This CDR3 comprises 14 residues. The germline V gene encodes CDR1 SGHAT and CDR2 FQNNGV. V lost 1 base and J 3 bases, leaving 10 bases between the germline ends. The CDR3 DNA reads TGTGCCAGCAGCTTAGGCGGGCGGTTCTACGAGCAGTACTTC. Translated, it gives CASSLGGRFYEQYF.

This chain links TRBV15 with TRBJ1-1; D call uncertain. The CDR3 is made up of 14 amino acids. Deletions cut 0 bases from V and 5 bases from J, with 10 bases between. Germline loops: CDR1 LNHNV, CDR2 YYDKDF (reference sequence). The CDR3 sequence is CATSRDAGYTEAFF. In nucleotides, the CDR3 is TGTGCCACCAGCAGAGATGCCGGGTATACTGAAGCTTTCTTT.

The rearrangement joins TRBV5-6 to TRBJ1-5; 9 nucleotides align to TRBD1. J gave up 4 bases and V 6 bases, and 5 bases lay outside the gene matches. The germline CDR1 and CDR2 sequences are SGHDT and YYEEEE. The CDR3 is 14 amino acids. Here the CDR3 reads CASMGQGRNQPQHF. CDR3 nucleotide sequence: TGTGCCAGCATGGGACAGGGAAGAAATCAGCCCCAGCATTTT.

This chain uses TRBV29-1 with TRBJ2-2; D not certain. Germline CDR1 SQVTM, CDR2 ANQGSEA. The V and J ends lost 4 bases and 4 bases respectively, with 13 bases between them. The CDR3 length is 14 residues. CDR3 in amino acids: CSVVLGRGTGELFF. The CDR3 coding sequence is TGCAGCGTTGTGCTGGGCCGTGGCACCGGGGAGCTGTTTTTT.

The table lists this clone with a few counts. The rearrangement links TRBV5-1 to TRBJ2-1; possibly TRBD2 for D (6 bases). The length of the CDR3 is 14 residues. Germline CDR1 SGHRS, CDR2 YFSETQ. V was pared by 6 bases and J by 0 bases, with 10 bases between. CDR3 region: CASTPTSSYNEQFF. The CDR3 DNA reads TGCGCCAGCACCCCGACTAGCTCCTACAATGAGCAGTTCTTC.

This clone occurred a few times. The V and J genes are TRBV4-1 and TRBJ1-1; D is unclear. CDR3 length: 15 residues. V was cut by 0 bases and J by 4 bases, with 12 bases left in between. The germline V gene encodes CDR1 MGHRA and CDR2 YSYEKL. CDR3 residues: CASSQDVSEGTEAFF. The CDR3 DNA follows: TGCGCCAGCAGCCAAGATGTCAGCGAAGGCACTGAAGCTTTCTTT.

This chain's CDR3 is CASSGLAGPSYEQYF. DNA for the CDR3: TGTGCCAGCAGTGGACTAGCGGGGCCGTCCTACGAGCAGTACTTC. J is TRBJ2-7 and V is TRBV5-6, with 12 nucleotides matching TRBD2. Trimming removed 5 bases from V and 1 base from J; junction bases left unmatched: 4. CDR3 length equals 15 residues. Looked up from germline, CDR1 is SGHDT and CDR2 is YYEEEE.

This clone was found a few times. V gene TRBV2 combines with J gene TRBJ1-2; 8 nucleotides agree with TRBD1. This CDR3 contains 14 residues. The germline CDR1 and CDR2 sequences are SNHLY and FYNNEI. J gave up 4 bases and V 5 bases, and 6 bases lay outside the gene matches. DNA of the CDR3: TGTGCCAGCAGTCTTCAGGGGGCGAGCTATGGCTACACCTTC. Residues: CASSLQGASYGYTF.

The chain combines TRBV6-6 with TRBJ1-5; 10 bases are shared with TRBD1. CDR1 and CDR2 (germline): MNHNY, SVGAGI (reference sequence). Trimming took 7 bases from V and 5 from J; bases not matched to a gene: 8. The CDR3 contains 15 residues. In DNA form, the CDR3 reads TGTGCCAGCACCCGGGACAGGGGCCCTGATCAGCCCCAGCATTTT. Translating it yields CASTRDRGPDQPQHF.

This clone occurred a few times. The V and J genes are TRBV5-1 and TRBJ2-6, with no clear D. The V gene lost 3 bases and the J gene lost 0 bases, with 10 bases spanning the gap. Germline-derived CDR1 and CDR2 are SGHRS and YFSETQ. This CDR3 is 16 amino acids long. CDR3 in DNA: TGCGCCAGCAGCTCCTCAGTGTCCTCTGGGGCCAACGTCCTGACTTTC. It translates to CASSSSVSSGANVLTF.

This chain uses TRBV4-2 with TRBJ2-2; 8 positions agree with TRBD1. The CDR3 has 15 amino acids. Germline CDR1 LGHNA, CDR2 YNFKEQ. J gave up 8 bases and V 4 bases, and 9 bases lay outside the gene matches. Here the CDR3 reads CASSRNTGGSGELFF. CDR3 DNA: TGTGCCAGCAGCCGAAATACAGGGGGATCAGGGGAGCTGTTTTTT.

This chain links TRBV30 with TRBJ1-2; D possibly corresponds to TRBD1 (5 bases). V shed 0 bases and J shed 0 bases, with 17 bases lying between them. CDR3 length: 17 residues. Germline lookup yields CDR1 GTSNPN and CDR2 SVGIG (reference sequence). The CDR3 spells CAWSVRGGFRANYGYTF. The CDR3, as DNA: TGTGCCTGGAGTGTACGTGGGGGGTTCCGAGCTAACTATGGCTACACCTTC.